These 23 T cell receptor beta chains originate from one sample sequenced in a study of cytomegalovirus exposure and HLA in healthy donors. PCR employed 60 Vbeta and 13 Jbeta primers. Sequencing was performed with immunoSEQ multiplex PCR; in TCRdb, only in-frame clones are kept and a portion is missing. The profile shows over 85,000 clones, nearly 80% of them singletons. The sample taken for sequencing was PBMCs. These receptors came from a woman under 40 in good health and CMV-seronegative.

The chain links TRBV11-2 to TRBJ2-7; 7 bases agree with TRBD2. The germline gives CDR1 SGHAT, CDR2 FQNNGV. CDR3 length: 15 amino acids. Unmatched junction bases numbered 9, after V lost 5 bases and J lost 2 bases. The CDR3 nucleotides read TGTGCCAGCAGCCATCCGGGGACTAAACCCTACGAGCAGTACTTC. This encodes CASSHPGTKPYEQYF.

This chain uses TRBV6-5 with TRBJ1-1, with D perhaps matching TRBD1 (6 bases). Germline CDR1 is MNHEY and CDR2 is SVGAGI. V was trimmed by 0 bases and J by 6 bases, leaving 14 bases between them. The CDR3 is 15 residues long. The CDR3 loop is CASSYSLTGLAEAFF. The CDR3 bases are TGTGCCAGCAGTTACTCCCTAACAGGGCTTGCTGAAGCTTTCTTT.

This clone was detected once. The CDR3 reads CASSQEQGSYGYTF. CDR3 DNA: TGCGCCAGCAGCCAAGAGCAGGGAAGCTATGGCTACACCTTC. The rearrangement joins TRBV4-3 to TRBJ1-2, with a possible D match to TRBD1 (5 bases). From germline, CDR1 is LGHNA and CDR2 YSLEER. The CDR3 is 14 amino acids. Trimming cost V 0 bases and J 4 bases, with 9 bases left between them.

This chain connects TRBV9 to TRBJ2-5; perhaps TRBD1 as D (6 bases). The CDR3 covers 15 residues. The germline V gene encodes CDR1 SGDLS and CDR2 YYNGEE. V lost 2 bases and J 1 base, leaving 12 bases between the germline ends. The CDR3 loop is CASSVGARTQETQYF. CDR3 in DNA: TGTGCCAGCAGCGTGGGGGCAAGGACCCAAGAGACCCAGTACTTC.

The chain uses TRBV9 and TRBJ1-4; the D is unclear. V lost 3 bases to trimming and J lost 7 bases, with 16 bases between them. CDR3 size: 15 residues. Per germline, CDR1 SGDLS and CDR2 YYNGEE. The CDR3 protein is CASSGGSPGGEKLFF. DNA for the CDR3: TGTGCCAGCAGCGGCGGGTCTCCCGGCGGTGAAAAACTGTTTTTT.

The chain carries TRBV4-1 and TRBJ1-1; D is unresolved. V was shortened by 1 base and J by 2 bases, with 11 bases between the two germline ends. This CDR3 has 15 amino acids. Germline CDR1 and CDR2: MGHRA and YSYEKL. The CDR3 region is CASSQAPRENTEAFF. Here the CDR3 DNA reads TGCGCCAGCAGCCAAGCCCCTCGGGAAAACACTGAAGCTTTCTTT.

This chain joins TRBV29-1 and TRBJ2-3; 8 bases map to TRBD2. V shed 6 bases and J 0 bases; nucleotides not matched to a gene: 11. This CDR3 spans 16 amino acids. Germline V gene sequence: CDR1 SQVTM, CDR2 ANQGSEA. CDR3 nucleotide sequence: TGCAGCGTCGCCAGAAGACTAGCGTCTAGCACAGATACGCAGTATTTT. This translates into CSVARRLASSTDTQYF.

This chain joins TRBV6-5 and TRBJ1-5; 11 positions agree with TRBD1. V was clipped by 7 bases and J by 4 bases; unmatched bases: 3. Germline CDR1 reads MNHEY; CDR2 reads SVGAGI. This CDR3 spans 14 amino acids. CDR3 sequence reads: CASKGTGGNQPQHF. CDR3 bases: TGTGCCAGCAAAGGGACAGGGGGAAATCAGCCCCAGCATTTT.

This rearrangement joins TRBV4-3 to TRBJ1-2, with D maybe TRBD1 (6 bases). Germline loops: CDR1 LGHNA, CDR2 YSLEER. The CDR3 has 14 amino acids. The germline V and J ends were trimmed by 1 base and 2 bases, with 8 bases remaining between them. As DNA, the CDR3 is TGCGCCAGCAGCCAAGCTACAGGGAACTATGGCTACACCTTC. Encoded protein: CASSQATGNYGYTF.

This chain's CDR3 is CAWSDWGLTEAFF. The DNA for the CDR3 is TGTGCCTGGAGTGACTGGGGCCTCACTGAAGCTTTCTTT. The J gene is TRBJ1-1, the V gene TRBV30; D is perhaps TRBD1 (5 bases). CDR3 length: 13 amino acids. Germline V gives CDR1 GTSNPN, CDR2 SVGIG (reference sequence). The V end lost 1 base, the J end lost 4 bases, and 10 bases lay between the germline ends.

This clone showed up just a few times. The CDR3 spells CASSLGTLNEQFF. The DNA for the CDR3 is TGCGCCAGCAGCTTGGGGACTCTCAATGAGCAGTTCTTC. This chain connects TRBV5-1 to TRBJ2-1; TRBD2 is a possible D gene (5 bases). Trimming removed 0 bases at V and 6 bases at J, with 7 bases between. This CDR3 is built from 13 residues. CDR1 SGHRS and CDR2 YFSETQ come from the germline V gene.

The rearrangement links TRBV30 to TRBJ2-7; 7 positions match TRBD1. Germline V gives CDR1 GTSNPN, CDR2 SVGIG (reference sequence). This CDR3 contains 14 residues. V gave up 3 bases and J gave up 6 bases; unmatched junction bases: 11. CDR3 sequence reads: CAWRRQGERREQYF. The DNA of the CDR3 is TGTGCCTGGAGGAGGCAGGGGGAAAGGCGCGAGCAGTACTTC.

This rearrangement joins TRBV11-2 to TRBJ2-1, with TRBD2 matching 10 bases. The CDR3 is 15 residues long. With V trimmed by 1 base and J by 8 bases, 5 bases remained unmatched. CDR1 is SGHAT and CDR2 is FQNNGV in the germline V gene. DNA for the CDR3: TGTGCCAGCAGCTTAGTTAGCGGGGGGTTGGATGAGCAGTTCTTC. This sequence encodes CASSLVSGGLDEQFF.

This clone was seen once. This chain joins TRBV9 and TRBJ2-2, with TRBD1 identical over 8 bases. V gave up 3 bases and J gave up 6 bases; unmatched junction bases: 10. Germline V CDR1 and CDR2: SGDLS, YYNGEE. There are 16 residues in the CDR3. CDR3 region: CASSARGTGFAGELFF. The CDR3 DNA is TGTGCCAGCAGCGCACGAGGGACAGGCTTCGCCGGGGAGCTGTTTTTT.

As DNA, the CDR3 is TGTGCCAGCAGCGAATGGACAGGCGCCTACAGCACAGATACGCAGTATTTT. Translated: CASSEWTGAYSTDTQYF. This chain links TRBV5-4 with TRBJ2-3, with 7 bases lining up with TRBD1. V lost 4 bases, J lost 0 bases, and 11 bases stayed unmatched. This CDR3 has 17 amino acids. Germline V CDR1 and CDR2: SGHNT, YYREEE (reference sequence). Looking up the rest from reference TRBV5-4 and TRBJ2-3 gives the full variable domain: ETGVTQSPTHLIKTRGQQVTLRCSSQSGHNTVSWYQQALGQGPQFIFQYYREEENGRGNFPPRFSGLQFPNYSSELNVNALELDDSALYLCASSEWTGAYSTDTQYFGPGTRLTVL.

This clone has a single count. The chain has TRBV10-2 and TRBJ2-1; 10 bases align to TRBD2. The CDR3 sequence is 14 residues long. V shed 5 bases, J shed 9 bases, and the junction held 7 bases outside the gene matches. From germline, CDR1 is WSHSY and CDR2 SAAADI. The CDR3 region is CASSIAGGRGEQFF. Here the CDR3 DNA reads TGCGCCAGCAGTATAGCGGGGGGCCGGGGTGAGCAGTTCTTC.

This chain connects TRBV2 to TRBJ1-5, with 8 bases that match TRBD1. Germline-derived CDR1 and CDR2 are SNHLY and FYNNEI. The CDR3 sequence is 13 residues long. Unmatched junction bases numbered 3, after V lost 6 bases and J lost 5 bases. CDR3 coding DNA: TGTGCCAGCAGATTGACAGGGGATCAGCCCCAGCATTTT. Translating it yields CASRLTGDQPQHF.

The CDR3 is CAWVGQVNTEAFF. The CDR3, as DNA: TGTGCCTGGGTAGGACAGGTGAACACTGAAGCTTTCTTT. The chain links TRBV30 to TRBJ1-1; the match to TRBD1 covers 7 bases. V gave up 5 bases and J gave up 0 bases; unmatched junction bases: 3. This CDR3 contains 13 residues. Germline V gene sequence: CDR1 GTSNPN, CDR2 SVGIG (reference sequence). The full variable domain, its missing parts supplied by reference TRBV30 and TRBJ1-1, is SQTIHQWPATLVQPVGSPLSLECTVEGTSNPNLYWYRQAAGRGLQLLFYSVGIGQISSEVPQNLSASRPQDRQFILSSKKLLLSDSGFYLCAWVGQVNTEAFFGQGTRLTVV.

The chain links TRBV30 to TRBJ1-2; 7 bases line up with TRBD1. CDR3 length equals 13 residues. With 1 base clipped from V and 4 bases from J, the junction kept 3 bases outside the gene matches. The germline V gene encodes CDR1 GTSNPN and CDR2 SVGIG (reference sequence). Written as DNA, the CDR3 is TGTGCCTGGAGTGGACAGGGTGGCTATGGCTACACCTTC. Its translation: CAWSGQGGYGYTF.

The CDR3 DNA reads as TGTGCCAGCAGACCAGGCCTTAATGAAAAACTGTTTTTT. It codes for CASRPGLNEKLFF. The chain links TRBV28 to TRBJ1-4; D uncertain. The germline V and J ends were trimmed by 6 bases and 4 bases, with 9 bases remaining between them. Germline CDR1 MDHEN, CDR2 SYDVKM. The CDR3 runs 13 residues.

The CDR3 loop is CASSLEQNYGYTF. In DNA form, the CDR3 reads TGCGCCAGCAGCTTGGAACAGAACTATGGCTACACCTTC. The rearrangement joins TRBV5-1 to TRBJ1-2; D is unclear. The V and J ends lost 0 bases and 2 bases respectively, with 5 bases between them. Germline CDR1 reads SGHRS; CDR2 reads YFSETQ. The CDR3 loop spans 13 amino acids.

This clone occurred a few times. The chain employs TRBV4-3 and TRBJ1-2; D is uncertain. The V end was cut by 4 bases, the J end by 5 bases, with 17 bases between. The germline V gene encodes CDR1 LGHNA and CDR2 YSLEER. The CDR3 contains 15 residues. The CDR3 DNA follows: TGCGCCAGCAGCCCTCACCCAGATGCGGGATATGGCTACACCTTC. Its translation: CASSPHPDAGYGYTF.

The chain recombines TRBV7-6 with TRBJ2-1; tentative D call: TRBD1 (5 bases). Germline-derived CDR1 and CDR2 are SGHVS and FNYEAQ. The germline V and J ends were trimmed by 5 bases and 7 bases, with 18 bases remaining between them. The CDR3 length is 15 residues. The CDR3 nucleotides read TGTGCCAGCAGCCCCAGGTTCAGGGCCATTAATGAGCAGTTCTTC. Translated, it gives CASSPRFRAINEQFF.